The present T cell receptor (beta chain) was sequenced within a study of blood T cell repertoires in COVID-19 (dated by TCRdb to about 2020). Some background on the complete study: Collaborator samples came from the United States, Italy and Spain and covered acute and convalescent phases of COVID-19. The material from the prospective study consisted of cDNA or gDNA derived from T cells, B-cell-depleted T cells, or PBMCs. Deeply sampled blood TCRbeta repertoires from subjects exposed to, actively infected with, or recovered from COVID-19 were included in the dataset. The repertoires were released in a freely available public database intended as a resource for research on the immune response to SARS-CoV-2. The samples were drawn from the first 160 participants of the ongoing ImmuneRACE study and from 1,254 subjects provided by 6 global collaborators. A de-identified subject ID, COVID-19 status, age in years and sex were almost always included in the sample metadata. Where HLA class I and class II types were available, the types were taken from metadata supplied by the sample provider, not from assay-based typing. What the research found in general, with its limitations: How much clinical and demographic metadata was included differed by source and by participant, and the metadata was provided uncurated.

Reading the germline V gene gives CDR1 MNHEY and CDR2 SVGAGI. The CDR3 runs 15 amino acids, cysteine and phenylalanine included. The entry retains the CDR3 DNA only, 45 bases that are in frame from base 1. Trimming removed 9 bases from V and 4 bases from J; the gene matches leave 7 bases unexplained. Notes on this clone: What this receptor recognizes is not known. Base-call qualities are not available, and no considerably larger clone is one nucleotide away.

TCRbeta CDR3 regions were amplified from genomic DNA by means of the immunoSEQ Assay, a bias-controlled multiplex PCR. The original methods were these. The number of nucleated cells in each sample was estimated from the amplification of reference gene primers within the assay. Sequence reads were collapsed and filtered to measure the absolute abundance of every unique TCRbeta CDR3 rearrangement. For each sample, productive Simpson clonality was calculated by taking the square root of Simpson's diversity index across productive rearrangements. Here the immuneACCESS table is served through TCRdb, limited to in-frame sequences with V and J called. Missing clones are a known gap in these copies; in checked studies unresolved V genes cover under half, and the rest lacks a known reason. V, J and clone size are those of that table, while D and trimming were read from the DNA. In all, the sample holds about 130,000 clones, and about nine tenths of those were seen once. Approximately 3.5% of the sample goes to the ten largest clones.

Whole blood was collected in K2EDTA tubes by collaborating institutions according to the institutions' own protocols. For TCRbeta analysis, collaborators shipped samples in one of three forms: frozen whole blood, isolated PBMCs, or DNA extracted from either of those sample types. The sample consisted of peripheral blood. The V and J genes are TRBV6-5 and TRBJ2-6, and TRBD1 matches 9 of the central bases. This clonotype was obtained from a man aged 50 to 60 with active COVID-19. The CDR3 protein: CASATGGTGANVLTF. The bases are TGTGCCAGTGCGACAGGGGGTACCGGGGCCAACGTCCTGACTTTC.